Given below is one TCR beta chain in context. The data belong to a study of cytomegalovirus exposure and HLA in healthy donors. Overall study context: Ancestry clustering placed 70% to 90% of a few hundred genotyped donors in the Caucasian-associated cluster.

Vbeta (60) and Jbeta (13) primers were used in the PCR. Repertoires were generated with immunoSEQ multiplex PCR, while TCRdb's copy carries only in-frame clones and drops some. The top ten clones hold more than 1.5% of a sample with about 200,000 clones, roughly four fifths of them seen once. This CDR3 comprises 17 residues. Germline values: CDR1 SGHRS, CDR2 YFSETQ. V trimming: 2 bases; J trimming: 6 bases; junction bases outside the gene matches: 7. The V gene is TRBV5-1, the J gene TRBJ2-5; 16 bases match TRBD2. Sequenced material: PBMCs. The sequence derives from a man younger than 35 in good health and CMV-seronegative. CDR3 protein: CASSFSGTSGRAQTQYF. DNA of the CDR3: TGCGCCAGCAGCTTCTCCGGGACTAGCGGGAGGGCACAGACCCAGTACTTC. Full variable domain (missing parts from reference TRBV5-1 and TRBJ2-5): KAGVTQTPRYLIKTRGQQVTLSCSPISGHRSVSWYQQTPGQGLQFLFEYFSETQRNKGNFPGRFSGRQFSNSRSEMNVSTLELGDSALYLCASSFSGTSGRAQTQYFGPGTRLLVL.